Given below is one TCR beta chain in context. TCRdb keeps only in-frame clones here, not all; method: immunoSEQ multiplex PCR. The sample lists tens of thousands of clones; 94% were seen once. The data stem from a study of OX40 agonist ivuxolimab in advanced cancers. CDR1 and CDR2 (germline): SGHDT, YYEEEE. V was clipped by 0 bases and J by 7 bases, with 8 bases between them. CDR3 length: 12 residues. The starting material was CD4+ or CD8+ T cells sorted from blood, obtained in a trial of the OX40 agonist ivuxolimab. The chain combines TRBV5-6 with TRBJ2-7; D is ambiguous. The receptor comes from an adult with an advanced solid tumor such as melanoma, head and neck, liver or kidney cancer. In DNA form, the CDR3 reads TGTGCCAGCAGCTTGGAAGGGCGGGAGCAGTACTTC. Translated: CASSLEGREQYF. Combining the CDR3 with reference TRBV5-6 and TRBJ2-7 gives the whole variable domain DAGVTQSPTHLIKTRGQQVTLRCSPKSGHDTVSWYQQALGQGPQFIFQYYEEEERQRGNFPDRFSGHQFPNYSSELNVNALLLGDSALYLCASSLEGREQYFGPGTRLTVT.